Listed below are T cell receptor beta chains from one sample, sequenced in a study of OX40 agonist ivuxolimab in advanced cancers. Clones were sequenced by immunoSEQ multiplex PCR, and TCRdb holds only the in-frame ones, with some missing. The repertoire consists of roughly 23,000 clones, with around nine tenths occurring once and the leading ten covering 34%. This sample comprised CD4+ or CD8+ T cells sorted from blood, obtained in a trial of the OX40 agonist ivuxolimab. The receptors were sampled from an adult with an advanced solid tumor such as melanoma, head and neck, liver or kidney cancer. CDR3s include the opening cysteine and the closing phenylalanine or tryptophan. The D gene is left open where the match is weak. Some rows mark clone size as missing; the rest say once, few, many or name a class of expanded clone.

j_call d_call clone_size v_call cdr3_nt cdr3_aa
TRBJ1-1 TRBD1 NA TRBV11-2 TGTGCCAGCAGGGACAGGGGGGTGGGGACTGAAGCTTTCTTT CASRDRGVGTEAFF
TRBJ1-1 NA NA TRBV6-5 TGTGCCAGCAGTTATTCGGGGACGAACACTGAAGCTTTCTTT CASSYSGTNTEAFF
TRBJ1-1 NA few TRBV6-5 TGTGCCAGCAGTTCCCGGGTGAACACTGAAGCTTTCTTT CASSSRVNTEAFF
TRBJ2-1 TRBD1 once TRBV5-1 TGCGCCAGCAGCTTTGACAGGGGAGGTGAGCAGTTCTTC CASSFDRGGEQFF
TRBJ2-1 NA NA TRBV6-6 TGTGCCAGCAGTTACCCAGGGAATGAGCAGTTCTTC CASSYPGNEQFF
TRBJ1-2 TRBD1 NA TRBV9 TGTGCCAGCAGCGACACAGGGGGCGCGAGCTATGGCTACACCTTC CASSDTGGASYGYTF
TRBJ1-1 NA NA TRBV19 TGTGCCAGTAGTATAATGGGGGGTCGGACTGAAGCTTTCTTT CASSIMGGRTEAFF
TRBJ2-7 NA once TRBV2 TGTGCCAGCAGCGCTGCGGGACCTCTCAACGAGCAGTACTTC CASSAAGPLNEQYF
TRBJ2-1 NA NA TRBV7-9 TGTGCCAGCAGCAGCTGGACTGGCCTCTACAATGAGCAGTTCTTC CASSSWTGLYNEQFF
TRBJ2-3 NA NA TRBV6-5 TGTGCCAGCAGTTTGGGCTCAGTCACAGATACGCAGTATTTT CASSLGSVTDTQYF
TRBJ1-6 NA NA TRBV2 TGTGCCAGCAGGCCCGGGACGGGCAATAATTCACCCCTCCACTTT CASRPGTGNNSPLHF
TRBJ2-1 NA NA TRBV27 TGTGCCAGCAACCGCCCGGAATCCTACAATGAGCAGTTCTTC CASNRPESYNEQFF
TRBJ2-7 NA medium-sized TRBV10-1 TGCGCCAGCATCCCCCAACTCAGGTGGCGGGACTCCTACGAGCAGTACTTC CASIPQLRWRDSYEQYF
TRBJ1-5 NA NA TRBV6-5 TGTGCCAGCATACCCCAGGTTTACGATCAGCCCCAGCATTTT CASIPQVYDQPQHF
TRBJ2-1 NA NA TRBV10-2 TGCGCCAGCAGTGACAGGGCCGTTAGCTCCTACAATGAGCAGTTCTTC CASSDRAVSSYNEQFF
TRBJ1-6 NA NA TRBV12-5 TGTGCTAGTGCCACGGTAGAGTCCGGGTCACCCCTCCACTTT CASATVESGSPLHF
TRBJ2-5 NA NA TRBV5-6 TGTGCCAGCAACGGGCGTTGGGAGGAAGAGACCCAGTACTTC CASNGRWEEETQYF
TRBJ1-4 NA NA TRBV7-9 TGTGCCAGCAGCTTAGCTGATGAAAAACTGTTTTTT CASSLADEKLFF
TRBJ2-1 NA NA TRBV7-9 TGTGCCAGCAGCCCTAAGGGAGGTTATGAGCAGTTCTTC CASSPKGGYEQFF
TRBJ2-7 TRBD1 NA TRBV27 TGTGCCAGCAGTTCTTGGACAGGGGACGAGCAGTACTTC CASSSWTGDEQYF
TRBJ2-7 NA NA TRBV21-1 TGTGCCAGCAGCAAAGCGGGAGACGGCTCCTACGAGCAGTACTTC CASSKAGDGSYEQYF
TRBJ1-2 TRBD1 few TRBV7-9 TGTGCCAGCAGCTTGGACAGGGACTACACCTTC CASSLDRDYTF
TRBJ2-7 TRBD1 once TRBV30 TGTGCCTGGAGCCTGACAGGGAGAAGCCCCTACGAGCAGTACTTC CAWSLTGRSPYEQYF
TRBJ2-7 TRBD2 medium-sized TRBV7-8 TGTGCCAGCAAGTTGGTGCTAGCGGGCGACGAGCAGTACTTC CASKLVLAGDEQYF
TRBJ2-7 NA NA TRBV6-5 TGTGCCGTGCGTTCCTCTTCCTACGAGCAGTACTTC CAVRSSSYEQYF
TRBJ2-7 TRBD1 once TRBV30 TGTGCCTGGAGTCCTACAGGGGGTTCGGACGAGCAGTACTTC CAWSPTGGSDEQYF
TRBJ2-7 NA NA TRBV19 TGTGCCAGTAAGGAACGAACAGGGAAACTCGAGCAGTACTTC CASKERTGKLEQYF
TRBJ1-1 NA once TRBV5-6 TGTGCCAGCAGCTCCTCTACTGGACGGTACACTGAAGCTTTCTTT CASSSSTGRYTEAFF
TRBJ2-7 NA NA TRBV6-6 TGTGCCAGCAGAAAACCGGGACAAGGGGTCGGGCAGTACTTC CASRKPGQGVGQYF
TRBJ2-3 NA NA TRBV27 TGTGCCAGCAGTTTATCGGTGGATACTAGCACAGATACGCAGTATTTT CASSLSVDTSTDTQYF
TRBJ2-2 NA NA TRBV7-9 TGTGCCAGCAGCTTAACCCCCGGGGCCGGGGAGCTGTTTTTT CASSLTPGAGELFF
TRBJ2-2 NA NA TRBV13 TGTGCCAGCAGCCCCCGCAGGGGATGGAACACCGGGGAGCTGTTTTTT CASSPRRGWNTGELFF
TRBJ2-1 TRBD2 NA TRBV7-9 TGTGCCAGCAGCTCCGGACTAGATTTCCAGCAGTTCTTC CASSSGLDFQQFF
TRBJ1-2 TRBD1 NA TRBV7-9 TGTGCCAGCAGCCCTCCGACAGGGTGGGAAAGAAACTATGGCTACACCTTC CASSPPTGWERNYGYTF
TRBJ2-1 TRBD2 NA TRBV9 TGTGCCAGCAGCCCCTCACTAGCGGGAGGGCCAAATGAGCAGTTCTTC CASSPSLAGGPNEQFF
TRBJ2-2 NA medium-sized TRBV2 TGTGCCAGCAGAGGTGGGACTGGCATAATCGGGGAGCTGTTTTTT CASRGGTGIIGELFF
TRBJ2-2 TRBD2 few TRBV2 TGTGCCAGCAGCCCGGGGACTAGCGGGAGGAGCGGGGAGCTGTTTTTT CASSPGTSGRSGELFF
TRBJ2-5 NA few TRBV9 TGTGCCAGCAGCGTAGAAGGTCGGCAAGAGACCCAGTACTTC CASSVEGRQETQYF
TRBJ2-1 TRBD2 NA TRBV7-8 TGTGCCAGCAGCTTAACCGGACTAGCGGGAGGGTGGGATGAGCAGTTCTTC CASSLTGLAGGWDEQFF
TRBJ2-5 TRBD2 NA TRBV25-1 TGTGCCAGGCGGCTAGCGGGCCTGCAAGAGACCCAGTACTTC CARRLAGLQETQYF
TRBJ1-6 NA NA TRBV27 TGTGCCAGCAGTTTATCGATCCCGGTCAGGGGTGTATCACCCCTCCACTTT CASSLSIPVRGVSPLHF